The rows below give T cell receptor beta chains drawn from one sample of a study of T cell repertoires in cytomegalovirus infection. TCRdb re-called the reads through MiXCR, storing one row per CDR3 protein. The table includes around 630,000 distinct CDR3 sequences, 24% detected once. Sequencing input: CD8+ T cells from PBMCs. Receptors originate from a human donor in good health (CMV status not recorded). Some clones in this sample may be carry-over from other donors' samples. CDR3s include the opening cysteine and the closing phenylalanine or tryptophan. A D gene is named only where the DNA matches it firmly. Size tells how often a clone was seen (once, few, many) or the class of an expanded clone, and some rows leave it out.

V gene	J gene	clone size	D gene	CDR3 DNA	CDR3 protein
TRBV12-3/TRBV12-4	TRBJ1-2	few	TRBD1	TGTGCCAGCAGTTACCAACCGGACAGGGGGCGCAGCCCCTATGGCTACACCTTC	CASSYQPDRGRSPYGYTF
TRBV12-3/TRBV12-4	TRBJ1-1	few	.	TGTGCCAGCGTGACTGGCACTGAAGCTTTCTTT	CASVTGTEAFF
TRBV12-3/TRBV12-4	TRBJ2-2	.	.	TGTGCCAGCAGTAAGGGTCCGCTGAACACCGGGGAGCTGTTTTTT	CASSKGPLNTGELFF
TRBV7-8	TRBJ2-1	many	TRBD1	TGTGCCAGCAGCGGACAGGGGGGACTTGGGAATGAGCAGTTCTTC	CASSGQGGLGNEQFF
TRBV25-1	TRBJ2-3	.	.	TGTGCCAGCAGTGAATATTTCTACGGGACAAGCACAGATACGCAGTATTTT	CASSEYFYGTSTDTQYF
TRBV28	TRBJ2-1	few	.	TGTGCCAGCAGTTTTATCCAGGACTCCTACAATGAGCAGTTCTTC	CASSFIQDSYNEQFF
TRBV9	TRBJ1-2	.	.	TGTGCCAGCAAACAGGGATTTTATGGCTACACCTTC	CASKQGFYGYTF
TRBV7-2	TRBJ1-3	many	TRBD1	TGTGCCAGCAGCTCCAGGGACAGGGTTTACGGAAACACCATATATTTT	CASSSRDRVYGNTIYF
TRBV6-5	TRBJ1-5	.	.	TGTGCCAGCAGTATTGGGAACAATCAGCCCCAGCATTTT	CASSIGNNQPQHF
TRBV20-1	TRBJ2-5	.	.	TGCAGTGCTAGAGGTAGCGGACTCGGTGAGACCCAGTACTTC	CSARGSGLGETQYF
TRBV5-4	TRBJ2-2	.	.	TGTGCCAGCAGCTCCCCCCTGGGTAGCGCGAACACCGGGGAGCTGTTTTTT	CASSSPLGSANTGELFF
TRBV12-3/TRBV12-4	TRBJ2-5	few	TRBD1	TGTGCCAGCAGCCCCCGGACAGGGCGCGGAGAGACCCAGTACTTC	CASSPRTGRGETQYF